This TCR beta chain was sequenced in a study of early T cells in non-severe SARS-CoV-2 infection. Study details: Investigators sequenced bulk RNA drawn from unsorted whole blood, and chains remained unpaired.

This clonotype was found many times. There are 13 residues in the CDR3. The V end was cut by 5 bases, the J end by 4 bases, with 11 bases between. Germline V gene sequence: CDR1 SGHTA, CDR2 FQGNSA. TCRdb used MiXCR to reprocess the 5' RACE reads, holding one entry per CDR3 protein. In the table there are around 83,000 distinct CDR3 sequences, less than 15% of which are singletons. Sequences were derived from whole blood, sampled at baseline. The sequence derives from an adult who was a healthcare worker with PCR-confirmed SARS-CoV-2 infection or an uninfected control (not recorded which). This sequence joins TRBV7-2 and TRBJ1-2; D remains ambiguous. CDR3 residues: CASSQRGGYGYTF. The DNA for the CDR3 is TGTGCCAGCAGCCAGAGAGGAGGCTATGGCTACACCTTC.